The T cell receptor beta chain under discussion was sequenced for a study of T cell changes during pregnancy in multiple sclerosis. The germline CDR1 and CDR2 sequences are MGHDK and SYGVNS. The CDR3 is made up of 13 amino acids. The germline V and J ends were trimmed by 3 bases and 7 bases, with 11 bases remaining between them. Assay used: immunoSEQ multiplex PCR; TCRdb lists only in-frame clones, some missing. The repertoire holds roughly 40,000 clones, with 92% as singletons. This clone was detected once. J is TRBJ2-3 and V is TRBV25-1, with D perhaps matching TRBD1 (6 bases). The receptor's source is a female donor with multiple sclerosis, enrolled in a pregnancy study. The specimen was CD4+ T cells from peripheral blood mononuclear cells, collected in the first trimester of pregnancy. CDR3 coding DNA: TGTGCCAGCAGTGAGGGGGCCGCGAATACGCAGTATTTT. It translates to CASSEGAANTQYF.